These T cell receptor beta chains were read from a single sample in a study of blood T cell repertoires in COVID-19. Clones were sequenced by immunoSEQ multiplex PCR, and TCRdb holds only the in-frame ones, with some missing. The data show a few hundred thousand clones, with approximately 89% seen just once and approximately 2.9% held by the top ten. The sequenced sample was PBMCs or T cells enriched from blood (not recorded which). The receptors shown here come from a woman aged 45 to 65 who had been exposed to COVID-19. Each CDR3 is given with its conserved first and last residue. A D gene is named only where the DNA matches it firmly. Size is omitted from some rows. Given values are once, few, many or a class for expanded clones.

>TRBJ1-1|NA|NA|TRBV12-5
TGTGCTAGTGGTATAGCAGTGAACACTGAAGCTTTCTTT
CASGIAVNTEAFF
>TRBJ2-3|NA|TRBD2|TRBV2
TGTGCCAGCAGCCGACTAGCGGGATACACAGATACGCAGTATTTT
CASSRLAGYTDTQYF
>TRBJ2-6|once|NA|TRBV4-1
TGCGCCAGCAGGGACAGCTCTGGGGCCAACGTCCTGACTTTC
CASRDSSGANVLTF
>TRBJ2-5|NA|TRBD2|TRBV6-2/TRBV6-3
TGTGCCAGCAGTTACCAGACTAGCGGGGGGGCCGGGGAGACCCAGTACTTC
CASSYQTSGGAGETQYF
>TRBJ2-6|NA|NA|TRBV27
TGTGCCAGCAGTTTCAACTCTGGGGCCAACGTCCTGACTTTC
CASSFNSGANVLTF
>TRBJ1-5|NA|NA|TRBV19
TGTGCCAGTAACCCGACAGGAATCAATCAGCCCCAGCATTTT
CASNPTGINQPQHF
>TRBJ1-3|NA|NA|TRBV28
TGTGCCAGCAGGCGAAATTCTGGAAACACCATATATTTT
CASRRNSGNTIYF
>TRBJ1-6|NA|TRBD1|TRBV6-5
TGTGCCAGCGGAATTGACAGGGCTCATCTGTATCCCCTCCACTTT
CASGIDRAHLYPLHF
>TRBJ1-6|NA|NA|TRBV19
TGTGCCAGTAAAAAAGAAACTGGTAATTCACCCCTCCACTTT
CASKKETGNSPLHF
>TRBJ2-7|NA|TRBD1|TRBV29-1
TGCAGCGTTGTAGGACAGGGAGCCTACGAGCAGTACTTC
CSVVGQGAYEQYF
>TRBJ1-2|few|NA|TRBV25-1
TGTGCCAGCAGTGAAACAGTGGGCTACACCTTC
CASSETVGYTF
>TRBJ2-1|NA|NA|TRBV3-1/TRBV3-2
TGTGCCAGCAGCCAAGATTCGGGCTCCTACAATGAGCAGTTCTTC
CASSQDSGSYNEQFF
>TRBJ1-1|NA|NA|TRBV3-1/TRBV3-2
TGTGCCAGCAGCCACGACAGGAAGAACACTGAAGCTTTCTTT
CASSHDRKNTEAFF
>TRBJ1-5|NA|TRBD1|TRBV6-5
TGTGCCAGCAGGCGGACAGGGGGAAATCAGCCCCAGCATTTT
CASRRTGGNQPQHF
>TRBJ1-5|NA|NA|TRBV30
TGTGCCTGGAGCCCCAGGGACAATCAGCCCCAGCATTTT
CAWSPRDNQPQHF
>TRBJ2-7|NA|TRBD2|TRBV3-1/TRBV3-2
TGTGCCAGCCTTAGCGGGGGGTCGCTCGAGCAGTACTTC
CASLSGGSLEQYF
>TRBJ2-3|NA|TRBD1|TRBV3-1/TRBV3-2
TGTGCCAGCAGCCACGGGACAGCAACAGATACGCAGTATTTT
CASSHGTATDTQYF
>TRBJ1-6|NA|TRBD1|TRBV14
TGTGCCAGCAGCAAAGGGACAGGGATGTCCTATAATTCACCCCTCCACTTT
CASSKGTGMSYNSPLHF
>TRBJ2-3|NA|NA|TRBV3-1/TRBV3-2
TGTGCCAGCAGCCGCCCTTCCGGGACTCTAACAGATACGCAGTATTTT
CASSRPSGTLTDTQYF
>TRBJ1-1|NA|NA|TRBV5-1
TGCGCCAGCAGGAAGGACAGCTCAGGCAACACTGAAGCTTTCTTT
CASRKDSSGNTEAFF
>TRBJ1-5|NA|TRBD1|TRBV7-9
TGTGCCAGCAGCTTAGAAGACAGGGGGGTCGATCAGCCCCAGCATTTT
CASSLEDRGVDQPQHF
>TRBJ2-7|NA|NA|TRBV28
TGTGCCAGCAGTTTAGAGGGCTACGAGCAGTACTTC
CASSLEGYEQYF
>TRBJ1-5|NA|NA|TRBV4-2
TGTGCCAGCAGCCAGGCAGACGGGGGCAATCAGCCCCAGCATTTT
CASSQADGGNQPQHF
>TRBJ2-1|NA|NA|TRBV11-2
TGTGCCAGCAGCTTAAACAGGCAACCCAATGAGCAGTTCTTC
CASSLNRQPNEQFF
>TRBJ2-2|NA|TRBD2|TRBV7-2
TGTGCCAGCAGCCGGGACTACACCACCGGGGAGCTGTTTTTT
CASSRDYTTGELFF